This T cell receptor (beta chain) was observed in a study of T cell responses to AZD1222 COVID-19 vaccine. CDR3 length equals 12 residues. Looked up from germline, CDR1 is SGHDT and CDR2 is YYEEEE. The V end lost 1 base, the J end lost 6 bases, and 8 bases lay between the germline ends. Note on this clone: Its specificity is not known.

Study-level findings and limits: The sample set comprised mostly white British donors with more females, and clonal diversity was possibly underestimated. Along spike, vaccine-associated CD4 TCRs were found throughout, with dominance at 160-218 and 743-854.

Profiled with immunoSEQ multiplex PCR; TCRdb holds only in-frame clones, not every one. The sample carries approximately 150,000 clones, roughly 89% recorded once. This sequence was found in an adult in good health. The chain recombines TRBV5-6 with TRBJ2-7, with D perhaps TRBD1 (6 bases). Sequenced here: peripheral blood, sampled on day 0 of AZD1222 vaccination. CDR3 bases: TGTGCCAGCAGCTTGACAGGGCCCGAGCAGTACTTC. It is translated as CASSLTGPEQYF.